This T cell receptor (beta chain) was observed in a study of technical replicates of blood from a few donors. There are 14 residues in the CDR3. The germline V gene has CDR1 SEHNR and CDR2 FQNEAQ (reference sequence). Between the trimmed V and J ends, which lost 6 bases and 3 bases, there was a span of 14 bases. The protocol was immunoSEQ multiplex PCR, while the TCRdb copy is restricted to in-frame clones and leaves out a portion. The repertoire holds approximately 78,000 clones, with around 95% as singletons. Sequences were obtained from T cells isolated from PBMCs. This sequence was found in a human donor in good health. The chain couples TRBV7-9 to TRBJ1-1; D unclear. The CDR3: CASSSHGGDTEAFF. Here the CDR3 DNA reads TGTGCCAGCAGTTCACACGGCGGGGACACTGAAGCTTTCTTT.